These 8 T cell receptor beta chains were all obtained from the same sample, sequenced in a study of T cell responses to AZD1222 COVID-19 vaccine. The repertoire was sequenced with immunoSEQ multiplex PCR; TCRdb's copy has only in-frame clones and lacks some. The sample records tens of thousands of clones, 83% being singletons. The sample here was peripheral blood, taken 28 days after the second AZD1222 dose. The receptors come from an adult who received the AZD1222 COVID-19 vaccine.

The chain combines TRBV9 with TRBJ1-1, with TRBD1 as a possible D gene (6 bases). Trimming stripped 0 bases from V and 1 base from J, with 16 bases between. CDR3 length equals 17 residues. Germline V CDR1 and CDR2: SGDLS, YYNGEE. The CDR3, as DNA: TGTGCCAGCAGCGTAGACCTCAGGCAGGGGCCGAACACTGAAGCTTTCTTT. Encoded protein: CASSVDLRQGPNTEAFF.

The J gene is TRBJ1-2, the V gene TRBV19; D not resolved. The germline V gene encodes CDR1 LNHDA and CDR2 SQIVND (reference sequence). V was pared by 6 bases and J by 9 bases, with 11 bases between. CDR3 length: 11 amino acids. CDR3 DNA: TGTGCCAGTAGGGCAGAACTTCGCTACACCTTC. Its protein is CASRAELRYTF.

Here the CDR3 DNA reads TGTGCCACCAGCAGGGACAGGGGGCTTACCGGGGAGCTGTTTTTT. It specifies CATSRDRGLTGELFF. This chain uses TRBV15 with TRBJ2-2, with 11 nucleotides matching TRBD1. V lost 3 bases, J lost 5 bases, and 2 bases stayed unmatched. The V gene's germline CDR1 is LNHNV and CDR2 YYDKDF (reference sequence). There are 15 residues in the CDR3.

This clone was observed a few times. One end of the junction fails to match germline, which may point to a read error. The chain employs TRBV10-2 and TRBJ2-5; D is unclear. From germline, CDR1 is WSHSY and CDR2 SAAADI. This CDR3 is 12 amino acids long. The CDR3, as DNA: TGCGCCAGCGGTGACTTGAGCGAGACCCAGTACTTC. Its protein is CASGDLSETQYF.

This chain links TRBV6-1 with TRBJ1-2; maybe TRBD1 (6 bases). The V and J ends lost 2 bases and 7 bases respectively, with 23 bases between them. Germline CDR1 MNHNS, CDR2 SASEGT. This CDR3 comprises 17 residues. The CDR3 DNA reads TGTGCCAGCAGTGAATTGGTGTTGGGGTTGGGGGCAGGTGGCTACACCTTC. It is translated as CASSELVLGLGAGGYTF.

The chain links TRBV5-6 to TRBJ1-6; D is uncertain. CDR3 size: 16 residues. The germline V and J ends were trimmed by 4 bases and 9 bases, with 20 bases remaining between them. The V gene's germline CDR1 is SGHDT and CDR2 YYEEEE. This chain's CDR3 is CASSPGFNRGGSPLHF. CDR3 sequence (DNA): TGTGCCAGCAGCCCCGGTTTTAACAGAGGAGGTTCACCCCTCCACTTT.

The chain combines TRBV5-6 with TRBJ2-5, with D unclear. V shed 2 bases and J shed 7 bases, with 12 bases lying between them. Germline values: CDR1 SGHDT, CDR2 YYEEEE. The CDR3 consists of 13 residues. The CDR3 nucleotides read TGTGCCAGCAGCTTAGCCCACCGAGGGACCCAGTACTTC. This sequence encodes CASSLAHRGTQYF.

CDR3 loop: CASQRRMNTEAFF. The CDR3 region has the DNA TGTGCCAGCCAACGACGGATGAACACTGAAGCTTTCTTT. This chain uses TRBV11-2 with TRBJ1-1; D not resolved. This CDR3 contains 13 residues. Trimming shortened V by 8 bases and J by 0 bases, and 10 bases separated the two germline ends. Germline values: CDR1 SGHAT, CDR2 FQNNGV.